The entry below describes one TCR beta chain. These data belong to a study of blood T cell repertoires in COVID-19. Only in-frame clones appear in the TCRdb table, and some are missing; sequencing was by immunoSEQ multiplex PCR. There are hundreds of thousands of clones in the sample; approximately 86% occur only once, and more than 8.5% lies in the top ten. This CDR3 is 16 amino acids long. Between the trimmed V and J ends, which lost 6 bases and 4 bases, there was a span of 18 bases. Germline assignment: CDR1 MDHEN and CDR2 SYDVKM. This sequence originates from a woman between 18 and 29 years old who had recovered from COVID-19. The sequenced sample was PBMCs or T cells enriched from blood (not recorded which). The rearrangement uses TRBV28 and TRBJ2-2, with D tentatively TRBD2 (6 bases). CDR3 nucleotides: TGTGCCAGCAGCGATCCGGGGACTCACAGCACCGGGGAGCTGTTTTTT. Its protein is CASSDPGTHSTGELFF. The full variable domain, with the rest looked up from reference TRBV28 and TRBJ2-2, is DVKVTQSSRYLVKRTGEKVFLECVQDMDHENMFWYRQDPGLGLRLIYFSYDVKMKEKGDIPEGYSVSREKKERFSLILESASTNQTSMYLCASSDPGTHSTGELFFGEGSRLTVL.